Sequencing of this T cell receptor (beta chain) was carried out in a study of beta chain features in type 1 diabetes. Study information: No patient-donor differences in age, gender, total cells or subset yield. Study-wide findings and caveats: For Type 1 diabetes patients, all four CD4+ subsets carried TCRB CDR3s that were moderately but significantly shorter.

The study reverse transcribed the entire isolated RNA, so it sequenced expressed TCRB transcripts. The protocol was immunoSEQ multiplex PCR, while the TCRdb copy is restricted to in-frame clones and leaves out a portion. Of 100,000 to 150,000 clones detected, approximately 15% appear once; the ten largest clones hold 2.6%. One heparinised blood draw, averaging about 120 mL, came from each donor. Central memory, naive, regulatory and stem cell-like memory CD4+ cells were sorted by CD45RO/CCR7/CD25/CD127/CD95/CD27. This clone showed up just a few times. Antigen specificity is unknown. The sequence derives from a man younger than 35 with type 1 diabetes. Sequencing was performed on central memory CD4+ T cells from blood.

The CDR3 DNA is TGTGCCAGCAGTTTATCGGCCAGTACTAACTATGGCTACACCTTC. It translates to CASSLSASTNYGYTF. The chain employs TRBV27 and TRBJ1-2; no definite D call. The CDR3 is 15 amino acids. V lost 0 bases, J lost 0 bases, and 8 bases lay in between. The germline V gene has CDR1 MNHEY and CDR2 SMNVEV (reference sequence).